The 25 T cell receptor beta chains in this list originate from one sample, sequenced in a study of PD-L1 blockade in urothelial cancer. The time point here: peripheral blood 6 weeks after treatment start. Profiled with immunoSEQ multiplex PCR; TCRdb holds only in-frame clones, not every one. This sample has 90,000 to 130,000 clones, with more than 85% found just once. This material consisted of PBMCs, taken around atezolizumab (anti-PD-L1) treatment. The receptors stem from a man in his fifties or sixties with urothelial cancer.

The gene calls are TRBV7-3 and TRBJ2-4; weak D call: TRBD2 (5 bases). V was clipped by 4 bases and J by 1 base, with 23 bases between them. CDR1 and CDR2 from the germline V gene are SGHTA and FQGTGA. The length of the CDR3 is 19 residues. The CDR3: CASSSPLRSSSGAKNIQYF. The CDR3 bases are TGTGCCAGCAGCTCCCCCCTTCGTTCTTCTTCGGGGGCCAAAAACATTCAGTACTTC.

This clone was recorded only once. This chain uses TRBV10-2 with TRBJ2-3; 9 nucleotides line up with TRBD2. CDR3 length: 15 amino acids. CDR1 is WSHSY, CDR2 SAAADI, per germline. With V trimmed by 5 bases and J by 4 bases, 7 bases remained unmatched. Here the CDR3 DNA reads TGCGCCAGCAGTCCCCGGCGGGAGGGCCCAGATACGCAGTATTTT. The encoded protein is CASSPRREGPDTQYF.

The chain joins TRBV10-2 to TRBJ2-1; TRBD2 aligns across 8 bases. The germline CDR1 and CDR2 sequences are WSHSY and SAAADI. V trimming: 6 bases; J trimming: 5 bases; junction bases outside the gene matches: 12. The CDR3 sequence is 16 residues long. The CDR3 DNA reads as TGCGCCAGCAGCCGAGCGGGGGTTTCGGGCAACAATGAGCAGTTCTTC. It codes for CASSRAGVSGNNEQFF.

The CDR3, as DNA: TGTGCCAGCAGTATTGGACAGGACTATGGCTACACCTTC. This encodes CASSIGQDYGYTF. V usage is TRBV27 and J usage is TRBJ1-2, with 7 bases fitting TRBD1. Germline V CDR1 and CDR2: MNHEY, SMNVEV (reference sequence). The CDR3 has 13 residues. V was pared by 5 bases and J by 3 bases, with 3 bases of the junction left unmatched.

The rearrangement joins TRBV28 to TRBJ2-2, with a possible D match to TRBD1 (5 bases). Trimming left V 5 bases short and J 6 bases short, with 10 bases between. CDR1 is MDHEN, CDR2 SYDVKM, per germline. The CDR3 consists of 13 residues. Written as DNA, the CDR3 is TGTGCCAGCAGTCAAGGGGATCCCGGGGAGCTGTTTTTT. Translating gives CASSQGDPGELFF.

The CDR3 nucleotides are TGTGCCAGTAGCGAACACGGGGGTGGGCAGCCCCAGCATTTT. It encodes CASSEHGGGQPQHF. The chain joins TRBV19 to TRBJ1-5; weak D call: TRBD1 (5 bases). The CDR3 spans 14 residues. CDR1 is LNHDA, CDR2 SQIVND, per germline (reference sequence). V was pared by 6 bases and J by 7 bases, with 16 bases between.

This clone has a single count. In nucleotides, the CDR3 is TGTGCCAGCTCACCGACCTGGGGCCTCCACACCTTC. Protein: CASSPTWGLHTF. The rearrangement links TRBV18 to TRBJ1-2; perhaps TRBD1 as D (5 bases). CDR3 length equals 12 residues. The germline CDR1 and CDR2 sequences are KGHSH and LQKENI. The V and J ends lost 3 bases and 12 bases respectively, with 14 bases between them.

DNA of the CDR3: TGTGCCAGCAGCGGCGGGACAGTGAGAAACATTCAGTACTTC. As protein: CASSGGTVRNIQYF. The chain couples TRBV9 to TRBJ2-4, with D perhaps matching TRBD1 (7 bases). This CDR3 is 14 amino acids long. Trimming removed 3 bases from V and 6 bases from J, with 13 bases in between. CDR1 is SGDLS, CDR2 YYNGEE, per germline.

The chain employs TRBV9 and TRBJ2-5, with D possibly matching TRBD2 (7 bases). V was trimmed by 3 bases and J by 5 bases, leaving 23 bases between them. Germline V gene lookup returns CDR1 SGDLS and CDR2 YYNGEE. The CDR3 runs 17 residues. CDR3 protein: CASSAIGGGGLGETQYF. The CDR3 bases are TGTGCCAGCAGCGCCATAGGTGGCGGGGGCCTCGGGGAGACCCAGTACTTC. Combining the CDR3 with reference TRBV9 and TRBJ2-5 gives the whole variable domain DSGVTQTPKHLITATGQRVTLRCSPRSGDLSVYWYQQSLDQGLQFLIQYYNGEERAKGNILERFSAQQFPDLHSELNLSSLELGDSALYFCASSAIGGGGLGETQYFGPGTRLLVL.

The chain uses TRBV19 and TRBJ1-1; 7 bases are a match to TRBD1. The CDR3 runs to 15 residues. Germline CDR1 and CDR2: LNHDA and SQIVND (reference sequence). The V segment lost 4 bases and the J segment 1 base; nucleotides outside the gene matches: 6. The CDR3 bases are TGTGCCAGTAGTAACAGGGGACGGGGGAACACTGAAGCTTTCTTT. Its translation is CASSNRGRGNTEAFF. The variable domain in full, with the rest retrieved from reference TRBV19 and TRBJ1-1, is DGGITQSPKYLFRKEGQNVTLSCEQNLNHDAMYWYRQDPGQGLRLIYYSQIVNDFQKGDIAEGYSVSREKKESFPLTVTSAQKNPTAFYLCASSNRGRGNTEAFFGQGTRLTVV.

This chain connects TRBV6-5 to TRBJ2-7, with 11 bases aligning to TRBD2. Germline trimming cut 4 bases from V and 6 bases from J; bases unmatched to any gene: 8. The CDR3 extends over 15 amino acids. CDR1 MNHEY and CDR2 SVGAGI come from the germline V gene. CDR3 amino acids: CASSSRLAGYSEQYF. The CDR3 coding sequence is TGTGCCAGCAGTTCCCGACTAGCGGGGTACAGCGAGCAGTACTTC.

The chain is built from TRBV28 and TRBJ2-7, with D unresolved. Germline V lookup: CDR1 MDHEN, CDR2 SYDVKM. With 7 bases removed from V and 0 bases from J, the gap between germline ends came to 4 bases. This CDR3 has 11 residues. For the CDR3, the DNA is TGTGCCAGCACTAACTCCTACGAGCAGTACTTC. Encoded protein: CASTNSYEQYF. The variable domain in full, with the rest retrieved from reference TRBV28 and TRBJ2-7, is DVKVTQSSRYLVKRTGEKVFLECVQDMDHENMFWYRQDPGLGLRLIYFSYDVKMKEKGDIPEGYSVSREKKERFSLILESASTNQTSMYLCASTNSYEQYFGPGTRLTVT.

This rearrangement joins TRBV28 to TRBJ2-7; 10 bases fit TRBD2. The CDR3 has 16 amino acids. V lost 3 bases, J lost 2 bases, and 7 bases stayed unmatched. Germline V gene lookup returns CDR1 MDHEN and CDR2 SYDVKM. CDR3 loop: CASSLGSGRATYEQYF. CDR3 in DNA: TGTGCCAGCAGTTTGGGGAGCGGGAGGGCCACCTACGAGCAGTACTTC.

The rearrangement uses TRBV6-6 and TRBJ2-7, with D possibly being TRBD2 (6 bases). Trimming left V 8 bases short and J 4 bases short, with 18 bases between. Per germline, CDR1 MNHNY and CDR2 SVGAGI (reference sequence). The length of the CDR3 is 14 residues. CDR3 sequence reads: CASGGDGRPYEQYF. The CDR3 region has the DNA TGTGCCAGCGGAGGGGACGGGCGTCCGTACGAGCAGTACTTC.

V is TRBV11-3 and J is TRBJ2-7; D gene unclear. In germline, CDR1 is SGHNT, CDR2 YENEEA. This CDR3 region has 15 residues. The V end was cut by 7 bases, the J end by 0 bases, with 16 bases between. The CDR3 nucleotides are TGTGCCAGCATCGGTATATTGAGAAGCTCCTACGAGCAGTACTTC. It translates to CASIGILRSSYEQYF.

The J gene is TRBJ1-5, the V gene TRBV15; D perhaps matches TRBD1 (6 bases). V lost 2 bases, J lost 3 bases, and 11 bases lay in between. Germline V gene lookup returns CDR1 LNHNV and CDR2 YYDKDF (reference sequence). The CDR3 is made up of 15 amino acids. CDR3 sequence reads: CATSRSTGFNQPQHF. The CDR3 nucleotides are TGTGCCACCAGCAGATCCACAGGGTTCAATCAGCCCCAGCATTTT.

The V gene is TRBV5-6, the J gene TRBJ1-1, with D tentatively TRBD1 (5 bases). V was trimmed by 3 bases and J by 1 base, leaving 16 bases between them. Germline lookup yields CDR1 SGHDT and CDR2 YYEEEE. This CDR3 has 16 residues. DNA of the CDR3: TGTGCCAGCAGCTGGATGGCAGGGCGGGAGAACACTGAAGCTTTCTTT. Translating it yields CASSWMAGRENTEAFF.

The chain carries TRBV5-4 and TRBJ1-2; no definite D call. Germline V lookup: CDR1 SGHNT, CDR2 YYREEE (reference sequence). The CDR3 runs 16 residues. V was pared by 0 bases and J by 4 bases, with 16 bases between. The CDR3 is CASSLDPQKSLYGYTF. The CDR3 coding sequence is TGTGCCAGCAGCTTGGATCCACAAAAAAGTCTCTATGGCTACACCTTC.

The genes are TRBV2 and TRBJ2-6; TRBD1 agrees at 9 bases. The CDR3 is made up of 17 amino acids. Germline trimming cut 5 bases from V and 2 bases from J; bases unmatched to any gene: 7. Germline V gives CDR1 SNHLY, CDR2 FYNNEI. The CDR3 DNA reads TGTGCCAGCAGTCCCGGGACAGGGACTGCTGGGGCCAACGTCCTGACTTTC. This gives the protein CASSPGTGTAGANVLTF.

With respect to this clone: Relative to the germline gene, one junction end is altered; a read error may explain this. The chain carries TRBV20-1 and TRBJ2-7, with 7 nucleotides matching TRBD2. CDR3 size: 10 residues. Germline assignment: CDR1 DFQATT and CDR2 SNEGSKA (reference sequence). Here the CDR3 DNA reads TGTGGACTAGGGGCCCACGAGCAGTACTTC. Translation: CGLGAHEQYF.

The CDR3 loop is CASSLNSNEQFF. The CDR3 nucleotides are TGTGCCAGCAGCTTAAACTCCAATGAGCAGTTCTTC. The chain joins TRBV7-3 to TRBJ2-1; no definite D call. Germline V gene lookup returns CDR1 SGHTA and CDR2 FQGTGA. The ends were cut back, 1 base at V and 6 bases at J, with 4 bases in the middle. The CDR3 covers 12 residues. Variable domain in full (rest from reference TRBV7-3 and TRBJ2-1): GAGVSQTPSNKVTEKGKYVELRCDPISGHTALYWYRQSLGQGPEFLIYFQGTGAADDSGLPNDRFFAVRPEGSVSTLKIQRTERGDSAVYLCASSLNSNEQFFGPGTRLTVL.

The chain couples TRBV7-2 to TRBJ2-4; D uncertain. V was cut by 3 bases and J by 15 bases, with 18 bases left in between. The CDR3 is 13 amino acids. In germline, CDR1 is SGHTA, CDR2 FQGNSA. Here the CDR3 DNA reads TGTGCCAGCAGCTTGAGAAGCAACCGAGTCGGGTACTTC. Protein sequence: CASSLRSNRVGYF.

This chain links TRBV2 with TRBJ2-7, with TRBD1 matching 11 bases. The CDR3 runs 15 residues. The V and J ends lost 4 bases and 6 bases, in that order; junction bases with no gene match: 8. Germline-derived CDR1 and CDR2 are SNHLY and FYNNEI. The CDR3 DNA is TGTGCCAGCAGTGTAGTAGGACAGGGGGCGTCCGAGCAGTACTTC. This gives the protein CASSVVGQGASEQYF.

This clone came up once. The V and J genes are TRBV5-1 and TRBJ1-1; 7 nucleotides agree with TRBD1. This CDR3 contains 15 residues. The germline V gene encodes CDR1 SGHRS and CDR2 YFSETQ. The V segment lost 4 bases and the J segment 1 base; nucleotides outside the gene matches: 7. CDR3 DNA sequence: TGCGCCAGCAGCCTAATACAGGGGACGAACACTGAAGCTTTCTTT. Its translation is CASSLIQGTNTEAFF.

The chain employs TRBV27 and TRBJ2-7; 11 bases line up with TRBD2. The CDR3 has 16 residues. Germline V gene data show CDR1 as MNHEY and CDR2 as SMNVEV (reference sequence). Germline trimming cut 5 bases from V and 2 bases from J; bases unmatched to any gene: 8. The CDR3 reads CASSPLLLAGAYEQYF. The CDR3, as DNA: TGTGCCAGCAGTCCCCTCTTACTAGCGGGAGCCTACGAGCAGTACTTC.